This TCR beta chain was observed in a study of blood T cell repertoires in COVID-19. As for the study in general: Whether acute or convalescent, the COVID-19 samples came from the United States, Italy and Spain. Sources were T cells, B-cell-depleted T cells, or PBMCs; the material itself was cDNA or gDNA.

Generated by immunoSEQ multiplex PCR, the TCRdb table keeps only in-frame clones and is missing some. Seen here are under 200,000 clones, roughly 90% observed once, and the top ten hold about 1.6%. The CDR3 covers 14 residues. CDR1 is MNHEY, CDR2 SMNVEV, per germline (reference sequence). V shed 5 bases and J shed 4 bases, with 14 bases lying between them. Sequencing input: peripheral blood. J is TRBJ1-1 and V is TRBV27; D is unresolved. The receptor's source is a young man with active or convalescent COVID-19. The CDR3 DNA sequence: TGTGCCAGCAGTCAAACAGCTTACCCCACTGAAGCTTTCTTT. Its translation is CASSQTAYPTEAFF.